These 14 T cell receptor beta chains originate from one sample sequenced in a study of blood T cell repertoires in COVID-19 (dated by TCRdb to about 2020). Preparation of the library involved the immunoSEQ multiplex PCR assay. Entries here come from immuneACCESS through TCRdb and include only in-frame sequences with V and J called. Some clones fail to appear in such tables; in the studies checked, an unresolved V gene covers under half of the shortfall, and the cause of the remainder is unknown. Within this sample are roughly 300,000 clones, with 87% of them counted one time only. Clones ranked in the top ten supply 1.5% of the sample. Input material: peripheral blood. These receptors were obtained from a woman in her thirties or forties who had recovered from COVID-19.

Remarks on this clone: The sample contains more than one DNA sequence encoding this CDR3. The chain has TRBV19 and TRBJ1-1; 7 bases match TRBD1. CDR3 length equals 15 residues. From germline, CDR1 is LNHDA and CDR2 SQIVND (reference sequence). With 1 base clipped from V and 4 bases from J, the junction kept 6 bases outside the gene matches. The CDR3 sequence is CASSIVPGGGTEAFF. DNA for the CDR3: TGTGCCAGTAGTATAGTACCAGGGGGAGGCACTGAAGCTTTCTTT. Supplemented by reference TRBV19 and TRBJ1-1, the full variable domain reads DGGITQSPKYLFRKEGQNVTLSCEQNLNHDAMYWYRQDPGQGLRLIYYSQIVNDFQKGDIAEGYSVSREKKESFPLTVTSAQKNPTAFYLCASSIVPGGGTEAFFGQGTRLTVV.

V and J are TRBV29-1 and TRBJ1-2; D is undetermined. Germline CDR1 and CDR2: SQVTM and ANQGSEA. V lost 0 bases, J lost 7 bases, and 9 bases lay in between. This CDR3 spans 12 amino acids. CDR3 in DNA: TGCAGCGTTGAAGATCGGGGTGGTGGCTACACCTTC. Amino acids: CSVEDRGGGYTF.

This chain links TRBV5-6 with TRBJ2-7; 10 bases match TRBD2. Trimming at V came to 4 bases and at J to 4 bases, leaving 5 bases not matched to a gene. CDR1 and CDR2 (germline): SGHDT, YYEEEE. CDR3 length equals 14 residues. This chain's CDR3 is CASSTTLAGYEQYF. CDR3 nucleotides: TGTGCCAGCAGCACGACACTAGCGGGGTACGAGCAGTACTTC.

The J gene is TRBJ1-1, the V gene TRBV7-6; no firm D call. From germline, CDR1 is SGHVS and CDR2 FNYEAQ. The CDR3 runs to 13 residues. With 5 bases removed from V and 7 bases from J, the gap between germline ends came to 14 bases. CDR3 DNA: TGTGCCAGCAGCCCCTATGAGGGCGGTGAAGCTTTCTTT. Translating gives CASSPYEGGEAFF. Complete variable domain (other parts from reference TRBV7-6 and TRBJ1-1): GAGVSQSPRYKVTKRGQDVALRCDPISGHVSLYWYRQALGQGPEFLTYFNYEAQQDKSGLPNDRFSAERPEGSISTLTIQRTEQRDSAMYRCASSPYEGGEAFFGQGTRLTVV.

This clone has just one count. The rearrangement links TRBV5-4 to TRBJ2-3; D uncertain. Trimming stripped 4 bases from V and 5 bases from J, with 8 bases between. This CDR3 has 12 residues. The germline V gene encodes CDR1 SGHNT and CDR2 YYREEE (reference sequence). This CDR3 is CASSLSRDTQYF. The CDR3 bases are TGTGCCAGCAGCCTTAGTCGAGATACGCAGTATTTT.

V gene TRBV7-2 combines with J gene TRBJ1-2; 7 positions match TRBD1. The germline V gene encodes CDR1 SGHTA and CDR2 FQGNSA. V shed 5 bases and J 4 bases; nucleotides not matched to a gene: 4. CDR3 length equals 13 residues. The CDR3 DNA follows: TGTGCCAGCAGCCCGGACAGGTCCTATGGCTACACCTTC. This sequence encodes CASSPDRSYGYTF.

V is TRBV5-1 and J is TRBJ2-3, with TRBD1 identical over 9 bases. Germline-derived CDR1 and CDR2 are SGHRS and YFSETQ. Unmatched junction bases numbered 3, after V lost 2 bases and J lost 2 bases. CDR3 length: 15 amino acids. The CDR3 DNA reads TGCGCCAGCAGCTTACAGGGGGCCTCCACAGATACGCAGTATTTT. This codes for CASSLQGASTDTQYF.

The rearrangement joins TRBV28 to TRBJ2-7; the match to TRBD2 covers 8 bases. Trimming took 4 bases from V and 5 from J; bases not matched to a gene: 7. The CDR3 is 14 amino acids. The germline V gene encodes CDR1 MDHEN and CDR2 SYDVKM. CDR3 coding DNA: TGTGCCAGCAGTTGGGCGGGGGGTATCCACGAGCAGTACTTC. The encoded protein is CASSWAGGIHEQYF.

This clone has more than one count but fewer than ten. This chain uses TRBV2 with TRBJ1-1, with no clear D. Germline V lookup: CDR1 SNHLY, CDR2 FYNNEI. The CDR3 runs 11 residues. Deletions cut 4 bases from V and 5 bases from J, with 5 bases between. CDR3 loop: CASSVSTEAFF. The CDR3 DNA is TGTGCCAGCAGTGTATCTACTGAAGCTTTCTTT. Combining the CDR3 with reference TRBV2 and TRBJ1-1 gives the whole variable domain EPEVTQTPSHQVTQMGQEVILRCVPISNHLYFYWYRQILGQKVEFLVSFYNNEISEKSEIFDDQFSVERPDGSNFTLKIRSTKLEDSAMYFCASSVSTEAFFGQGTRLTVV.

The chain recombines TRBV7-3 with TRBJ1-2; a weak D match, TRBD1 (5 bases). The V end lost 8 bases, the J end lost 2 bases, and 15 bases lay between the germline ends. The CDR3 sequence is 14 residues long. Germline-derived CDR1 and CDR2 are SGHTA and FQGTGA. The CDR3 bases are TGTGCCAGCGGGATGGTGGGGGGAAACTATGGCTACACCTTC. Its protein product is CASGMVGGNYGYTF.

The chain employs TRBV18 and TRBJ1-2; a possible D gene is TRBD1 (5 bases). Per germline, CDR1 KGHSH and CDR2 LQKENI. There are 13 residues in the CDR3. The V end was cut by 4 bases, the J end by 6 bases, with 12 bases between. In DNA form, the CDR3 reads TGTGCCAGCTCACAAGGGACTCCCCATGGCTACACCTTC. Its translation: CASSQGTPHGYTF.

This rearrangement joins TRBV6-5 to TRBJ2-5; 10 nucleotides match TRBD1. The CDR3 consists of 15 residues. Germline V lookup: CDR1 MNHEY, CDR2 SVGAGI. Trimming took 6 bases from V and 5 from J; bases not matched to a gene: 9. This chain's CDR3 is CASRPRTGGKETQYF. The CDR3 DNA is TGTGCCAGCAGACCTAGGACAGGGGGGAAGGAGACCCAGTACTTC.

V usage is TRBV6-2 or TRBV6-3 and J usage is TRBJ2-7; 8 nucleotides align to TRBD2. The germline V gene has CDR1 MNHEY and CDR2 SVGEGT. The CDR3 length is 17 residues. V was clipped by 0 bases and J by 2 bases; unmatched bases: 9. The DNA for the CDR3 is TGTGCCAGCAGTTACTCGGTACAGCGGGGGATCACCTACGAGCAGTACTTC. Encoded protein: CASSYSVQRGITYEQYF.

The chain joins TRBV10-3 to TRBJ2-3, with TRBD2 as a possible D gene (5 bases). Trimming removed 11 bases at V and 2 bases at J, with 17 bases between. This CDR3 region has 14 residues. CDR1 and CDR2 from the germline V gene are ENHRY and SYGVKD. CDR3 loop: CAARGPPDTDTQYF. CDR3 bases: TGTGCCGCACGAGGGCCTCCCGACACAGATACGCAGTATTTT.